The 19 T cell receptor beta chains below were found in one sample sequenced in a study of blood T cell repertoires in COVID-19. Assay used: immunoSEQ multiplex PCR; TCRdb lists only in-frame clones, some missing. The profile shows 68,000 or so clones, around four fifths of them singletons. The sequenced sample was peripheral blood. The receptors originated from a human donor in a cohort sampled during active COVID-19.

This chain links TRBV7-2 with TRBJ2-5, with 8 positions matching TRBD1. With 2 bases clipped from V and 4 bases from J, the junction kept 6 bases outside the gene matches. The CDR3 is 15 residues long. CDR1 SGHTA and CDR2 FQGNSA come from the germline V gene. The CDR3 loop reads CASSLRRTGRETQYF. The CDR3 DNA sequence: TGTGCCAGCAGCTTAAGGCGGACAGGGCGAGAGACCCAGTACTTC.

This clone was counted a single time. J is TRBJ1-1 and V is TRBV29-1, with 7 bases aligning to TRBD1. Germline loops: CDR1 SQVTM, CDR2 ANQGSEA. V lost 6 bases to trimming and J lost 3 bases; unmatched junction nucleotides: 4. This CDR3 comprises 12 residues. The CDR3 coding sequence is TGCAGCGTCAACAGGGGAGACACTGAAGCTTTCTTT. Protein product: CSVNRGDTEAFF. Supplemented by reference TRBV29-1 and TRBJ1-1, the full variable domain reads SAVISQKPSRDICQRGTSLTIQCQVDSQVTMMFWYRQQPGQSLTLIATANQGSEATYESGFVIDKFPISRPNLTFSTLTVSNMSPEDSSIYLCSVNRGDTEAFFGQGTRLTVV.

The chain recombines TRBV7-9 with TRBJ1-3; 12 bases are shared with TRBD1. Germline values: CDR1 SEHNR, CDR2 FQNEAQ (reference sequence). There are 16 residues in the CDR3. V trimming: 5 bases; J trimming: 4 bases; junction bases outside the gene matches: 6. The CDR3 DNA reads TGTGCCAGCAGCGGCCGGGACAGGGGGCTCGGAAACACCATATATTTT. Protein sequence: CASSGRDRGLGNTIYF.

J is TRBJ1-2 and V is TRBV7-6, with TRBD1 matching over 8 bases. CDR1 and CDR2 (germline): SGHVS, FNYEAQ. CDR3 size: 15 residues. V dropped 5 bases and J dropped 4; count of bases not matched to a gene: 9. The CDR3 sequence is CASSPTAGTGYGYTF. CDR3 bases: TGTGCCAGCAGCCCAACCGCCGGGACAGGCTATGGCTACACCTTC.

The chain combines TRBV9 with TRBJ2-2, with TRBD2 matching over 7 bases. CDR1 is SGDLS and CDR2 is YYNGEE in the germline V gene. The CDR3 consists of 14 residues. V was clipped by 2 bases and J by 7 bases; unmatched bases: 5. The CDR3 DNA reads TGTGCCAGCAGCGTCCGGGGGGAGGGCGGGGAGCTGTTTTTT. Its translation: CASSVRGEGGELFF.

V gene TRBV6-2 or TRBV6-3 combines with J gene TRBJ2-3, with D perhaps TRBD2 (6 bases). Trimming took 6 bases from V and 2 from J, leaving 15 bases between them. This CDR3 is built from 15 residues. The V gene's germline CDR1 is MNHEY and CDR2 SVGEGT. Written as DNA, the CDR3 is TGTGCCAGCAGCCACGGTAGCGGAGACACAGATACGCAGTATTTT. Translation gives CASSHGSGDTDTQYF.

This chain joins TRBV14 and TRBJ2-1, with 7 bases aligning to TRBD1. The CDR3 is 17 amino acids. Germline CDR1 SGHDN, CDR2 FVKESK. Trimming cost V 4 bases and J 2 bases; bases outside gene matches: 11. The CDR3 DNA follows: TGTGCCAGCAGCCCGCAAGGGGGCAGGGGGACCTACAATGAGCAGTTCTTC. It translates to CASSPQGGRGTYNEQFF.

The chain has TRBV4-1 and TRBJ2-5, with 8 bases fitting TRBD2. V gave up 8 bases and J gave up 4 bases; unmatched junction bases: 18. Germline assignment: CDR1 MGHRA and CDR2 YSYEKL. CDR3 length: 17 amino acids. The CDR3 loop is CASRSQLHGGARETQYF. In nucleotides, the CDR3 is TGCGCCAGCCGCAGCCAATTACACGGGGGGGCGCGAGAGACCCAGTACTTC.

This chain's CDR3 is CASSRDSYNEQFF. As DNA, the CDR3 is TGTGCCAGCAGTCGGGACTCTTACAATGAGCAGTTCTTC. V usage is TRBV6-2 or TRBV6-3 and J usage is TRBJ2-1; the D gene is possibly TRBD2 (6 bases). Germline CDR1 and CDR2: MNHEY and SVGEGT. Trimming took 5 bases from V and 4 from J, leaving 9 bases between them. The CDR3 is 13 residues long.

The CDR3 loop is CASSRQGSSSGYTF. The CDR3 DNA is TGTGCCAGTAGTCGACAGGGAAGTTCCTCCGGCTACACCTTC. The V and J genes are TRBV19 and TRBJ1-2, with 7 bases lining up with TRBD1. This CDR3 is built from 14 residues. V shed 5 bases, J shed 8 bases, and the junction held 11 bases outside the gene matches. Germline CDR1 LNHDA, CDR2 SQIVND (reference sequence).

V gene TRBV7-2 combines with J gene TRBJ1-2; no definite D call. The CDR3 extends over 13 amino acids. V lost 2 bases, J lost 3 bases, and 7 bases lay in between. Germline CDR1 is SGHTA and CDR2 is FQGNSA. CDR3 in DNA: TGTGCCAGCAGCTTAAAAGGAGACTATGGCTACACCTTC. Translated, it gives CASSLKGDYGYTF.

The chain joins TRBV28 to TRBJ1-6; 9 bases match TRBD1. The V segment lost 6 bases and the J segment 12 bases; nucleotides outside the gene matches: 12. The CDR3 has 15 amino acids. CDR1 and CDR2 from the germline V gene are MDHEN and SYDVKM. The CDR3 nucleotides are TGTGCCAGCAGGGCTGGGACAGGGCGTTCTTTACCCCTCCACTTT. Translation: CASRAGTGRSLPLHF.

The chain couples TRBV2 to TRBJ2-5, with 9 bases lining up with TRBD1. Germline V lookup: CDR1 SNHLY, CDR2 FYNNEI. V lost 6 bases, J lost 5 bases, and 10 bases stayed unmatched. This CDR3 has 15 amino acids. The CDR3 reads CASSPGQGPGETQYF. The CDR3 DNA is TGTGCCAGCAGCCCGGGACAGGGTCCTGGGGAGACCCAGTACTTC.

This chain joins TRBV30 and TRBJ2-7; no firm D call. CDR1 GTSNPN and CDR2 SVGIG come from the germline V gene (reference sequence). The ends were cut back, 0 bases at V and 5 bases at J, with 8 bases in the middle. CDR3 length: 12 residues. The DNA of the CDR3 is TGTGCCTGGAGTGTTGGCCCGAACGAGCAGTACTTC. Its translation is CAWSVGPNEQYF.

CDR3 residues: CASSYRQGASYNEQFF. In nucleotides, the CDR3 is TGTGCCAGCAGTTACAGGCAGGGGGCCTCCTACAATGAGCAGTTCTTC. This sequence joins TRBV6-6 and TRBJ2-1; 8 nucleotides align to TRBD1. The CDR3 contains 16 residues. From germline, CDR1 is MNHNY and CDR2 SVGAGI (reference sequence). After removal of 2 bases from V and 0 bases from J, the junction contained 3 bases not matched to a gene.

The chain recombines TRBV2 with TRBJ1-4; perhaps TRBD1 as D (5 bases). CDR3 length: 12 residues. The V end was cut by 7 bases, the J end by 8 bases, with 11 bases between. CDR1 and CDR2 (germline): SNHLY, FYNNEI. CDR3 loop: CASKGLGEKLFF. DNA for the CDR3: TGTGCCAGCAAGGGACTTGGAGAAAAACTGTTTTTT.

The CDR3 DNA follows: TGTGCCAGCAGTGCGACAGGTTTTGATGGCTACACCTTC. Translated, it gives CASSATGFDGYTF. The chain couples TRBV2 to TRBJ1-2, with D possibly being TRBD1 (6 bases). With 4 bases removed from V and 6 bases from J, the gap between germline ends came to 12 bases. This CDR3 region has 13 residues. Germline lookup yields CDR1 SNHLY and CDR2 FYNNEI. The variable domain in full, completed from reference TRBV2 and TRBJ1-2, reads EPEVTQTPSHQVTQMGQEVILRCVPISNHLYFYWYRQILGQKVEFLVSFYNNEISEKSEIFDDQFSVERPDGSNFTLKIRSTKLEDSAMYFCASSATGFDGYTFGSGTRLTVV.

The gene calls are TRBV19 and TRBJ1-2, with D uncertain. V lost 6 bases, J lost 0 bases, and 11 bases lay in between. This CDR3 is built from 14 residues. Germline V gene data show CDR1 as LNHDA and CDR2 as SQIVND (reference sequence). The CDR3 bases are TGTGCCAGTAGCGCGCCGCCCCCTAACTATGGCTACACCTTC. It codes for CASSAPPPNYGYTF.

The chain employs TRBV10-3 and TRBJ2-1; D may be TRBD2 (7 bases). In germline, CDR1 is ENHRY, CDR2 SYGVKD. The CDR3 runs 14 residues. With 10 bases removed from V and 8 bases from J, the gap between germline ends came to 21 bases. CDR3 loop: CASSPRGAPDEQFF. In DNA form, the CDR3 reads TGTGCCAGCAGCCCCCGGGGGGCCCCGGATGAGCAGTTCTTC.